Listed here are 27 T cell receptor beta chains from one sample, sequenced in a study of blood T cell repertoires in COVID-19. Repertoires were generated with immunoSEQ multiplex PCR, while TCRdb's copy carries only in-frame clones and drops some. The table records 500,000 to 600,000 clones, about 88% of them present only once. Material for sequencing was peripheral blood. Every receptor here comes from a woman in her forties or fifties with COVID-19, enrolled during active disease.

This clone showed up just a few times. The chain is built from TRBV6-2 or TRBV6-3 and TRBJ2-2; tentative D call: TRBD2 (6 bases). This CDR3 is built from 14 residues. With 2 bases removed from V and 10 bases from J, the gap between germline ends came to 14 bases. Germline CDR1 MNHEY, CDR2 SVGEGT. The chain's CDR3 is CASSYRAGREELFF. The CDR3 DNA reads as TGTGCCAGCAGTTACCGGGCGGGGAGAGAGGAGCTGTTTTTT.

The CDR3 nucleotides read TGCGCCAGCAGCCCCGGGACAGGGTTGGACACTGAAGCTTTCTTT. The encoded protein is CASSPGTGLDTEAFF. The V call is TRBV4-1, the J call TRBJ1-1; 9 nucleotides agree with TRBD1. This CDR3 comprises 15 residues. Germline-derived CDR1 and CDR2 are MGHRA and YSYEKL. Losses at the gene ends were 4 bases for V and 3 bases for J; bases not matched to a gene: 6.

The V call is TRBV5-4, the J call TRBJ2-5, with D possibly being TRBD1 (6 bases). V shed 3 bases and J shed 1 base, with 10 bases lying between them. This CDR3 is 14 amino acids long. The V gene's germline CDR1 is SGHNT and CDR2 YYREEE (reference sequence). The CDR3 DNA follows: TGTGCCAGCAGCTCAGGGGCAGCCCAAGAGACCCAGTACTTC. It specifies CASSSGAAQETQYF.

This clone was seen once. CDR3: CASSFPPGRDNEQFF. CDR3 nucleotides: TGTGCCAGCAGCTTCCCACCGGGCAGGGACAATGAGCAGTTCTTC. The chain couples TRBV5-5 to TRBJ2-1; maybe TRBD1 (5 bases). V lost 2 bases, J lost 5 bases, and 14 bases lay in between. This CDR3 contains 15 residues. Germline-derived CDR1 and CDR2 are SGHKS and YYEKEE (reference sequence).

This sequence joins TRBV5-5 and TRBJ1-3; perhaps TRBD1 as D (6 bases). Looked up from germline, CDR1 is SGHKS and CDR2 is YYEKEE (reference sequence). The CDR3 has 12 amino acids. Deletions cut 7 bases from V and 4 bases from J, with 9 bases between. The CDR3 is CASGTQGNTIYF. CDR3 in DNA: TGTGCCAGCGGGACACAAGGAAACACCATATATTTT.

The V and J genes are TRBV12-3 or TRBV12-4 and TRBJ1-1, with D maybe TRBD1 (6 bases). This CDR3 contains 13 residues. Trimming left V 6 bases short and J 6 bases short, with 14 bases between. CDR3 DNA sequence: TGTGCCAGCAGCCCTGCTCGGACAGCTGAAGCTTTCTTT. This codes for CASSPARTAEAFF.

This clone has just one count. The junction and the germline gene differ at one end; a read error may be behind it. This chain joins TRBV3-1 (or the pseudogene TRBV3-2) and TRBJ1-2, with 7 positions matching TRBD1. Germline values: CDR1 LGHDT, CDR2 YNNKEL (reference sequence). CDR3 length: 13 amino acids. This CDR3 is CASSPRQGVYVAF. In nucleotides, the CDR3 is TGTGCCAGCAGCCCCCGACAGGGTGTTTATGTCGCCTTC.

The chain carries TRBV28 and TRBJ1-2; the D is unclear. Per the germline V gene, CDR1 is MDHEN and CDR2 is SYDVKM. CDR3 length equals 13 residues. The V gene lost 5 bases and the J gene lost 8 bases, with 15 bases spanning the gap. The CDR3 region has the DNA TGTGCCAGCAGTATTGTTTCGACTAGGGGCTACACCTTC. Residues: CASSIVSTRGYTF.

The rearrangement uses TRBV2 and TRBJ1-1; D gene uncertain. This CDR3 region has 13 residues. Trimming left V 0 bases short and J 7 bases short, with 9 bases between. The germline CDR1 and CDR2 sequences are SNHLY and FYNNEI. The CDR3 DNA sequence: TGTGCCAGCAGTGAAGCACATTCCCTTGAAGCTTTCTTT. Protein product: CASSEAHSLEAFF.

In the case of this clone: A read error may produce the germline difference seen at one junction end. The chain is built from TRBV2 and TRBJ1-3; perhaps TRBD1 as D (6 bases). In germline, CDR1 is SNHLY, CDR2 FYNNEI. The CDR3 spans 11 residues. This chain's CDR3 is CASKKGAQGDF. CDR3 in DNA: TGTGCCAGCAAAAAAGGCGCACAGGGCGATTTT.

The rearrangement links TRBV3-1 (or the pseudogene TRBV3-2) to TRBJ2-5; a possible D gene is TRBD1 (5 bases). Germline V gives CDR1 LGHDT, CDR2 YNNKEL (reference sequence). The V end lost 0 bases, the J end lost 11 bases, and 16 bases lay between the germline ends. The CDR3 has 14 amino acids. CDR3 in DNA: TGTGCCAGCAGCCAAGACATTCGGAGACAGAGGCAGTACTTC. It encodes CASSQDIRRQRQYF.

The chain combines TRBV12-3 or TRBV12-4 with TRBJ1-2; TRBD1 is a possible D gene (5 bases). The V gene lost 8 bases and the J gene lost 6 bases, with 10 bases spanning the gap. The CDR3 is 11 amino acids. CDR3 sequence reads: CASANRHGYTF. The CDR3 bases are TGTGCCAGCGCCAACAGGCATGGCTACACCTTC.

The J gene is TRBJ2-7, the V gene TRBV4-2; D perhaps matches TRBD1 (6 bases). The CDR3 loop spans 13 amino acids. Looked up from germline, CDR1 is LGHNA and CDR2 is YNFKEQ. V was cut by 1 base and J by 3 bases, with 7 bases left in between. The CDR3 nucleotides read TGTGCCAGCAGCCAAGGGGACAACTACGAGCAGTACTTC. Protein: CASSQGDNYEQYF.

V usage is TRBV30 and J usage is TRBJ2-2; tentatively, D is TRBD2 (5 bases). CDR1 and CDR2 from the germline V gene are GTSNPN and SVGIG (reference sequence). Trimming left V 3 bases short and J 4 bases short, with 12 bases between. This CDR3 comprises 14 residues. CDR3 protein: CAWSGGSFTGELFF. The CDR3 DNA is TGTGCCTGGAGCGGCGGGTCCTTCACCGGGGAGCTGTTTTTT.

The chain combines TRBV6-1 with TRBJ1-5, with TRBD1 identical over 7 bases. The CDR3 extends over 18 amino acids. Germline lookup yields CDR1 MNHNS and CDR2 SASEGT. The V and J ends lost 3 bases and 4 bases, in that order; junction bases with no gene match: 15. CDR3 loop: CASSEGKDNRGLNQPQHF. Written as DNA, the CDR3 is TGTGCCAGCAGTGAGGGGAAGGATAACAGGGGATTAAATCAGCCCCAGCATTTT.

The rearrangement uses TRBV6-1 and TRBJ1-2, with unresolved D. This CDR3 has 14 amino acids. Germline CDR1 reads MNHNS; CDR2 reads SASEGT. Trimming stripped 0 bases from V and 6 bases from J, with 11 bases between. CDR3: CASSEALENHGYTF. Written as DNA, the CDR3 is TGTGCCAGCAGTGAAGCGCTTGAGAATCATGGCTACACCTTC.

The V call is TRBV9, the J call TRBJ2-1; 8 bases are shared with TRBD2. V gave up 5 bases and J gave up 4 bases; unmatched junction bases: 5. Germline lookup yields CDR1 SGDLS and CDR2 YYNGEE. The CDR3 runs 14 residues. The CDR3 sequence: CASRRGDGYNEQFF. In DNA form, the CDR3 reads TGTGCCAGCAGGCGGGGGGACGGTTACAATGAGCAGTTCTTC.

A single count supports this clone. The chain combines TRBV24-1 with TRBJ2-2; TRBD1 might be the D (6 bases). V lost 2 bases, J lost 3 bases, and 12 bases lay in between. CDR3 length equals 16 residues. Germline CDR1 is KGHDR and CDR2 is SFDVKD. CDR3 loop: CATSDSGRQDTGELFF. CDR3 DNA sequence: TGTGCCACCAGTGATTCGGGCAGACAGGACACCGGGGAGCTGTTTTTT.

This clone was detected a few times. The rearrangement links TRBV11-2 to TRBJ1-5, with D possibly matching TRBD1 (6 bases). Germline values: CDR1 SGHAT, CDR2 FQNNGV. The CDR3 length is 15 residues. V lost 4 bases, J lost 3 bases, and 13 bases lay in between. The CDR3 DNA reads as TGTGCCAGCAGCTCCAGCGGGACACCCAATCAGCCCCAGCATTTT. This translates into CASSSSGTPNQPQHF.

The V and J genes are TRBV7-9 and TRBJ1-2, with TRBD1 matching 8 bases. CDR1 is SEHNR and CDR2 is FQNEAQ in the germline V gene (reference sequence). The CDR3 is made up of 12 amino acids. V was pared by 6 bases and J by 6 bases, with 3 bases of the junction left unmatched. The CDR3 nucleotides read TGTGCCAGCAGTCCACAGGGGGATGGCTACACCTTC. Translated: CASSPQGDGYTF. The entire variable domain, with the rest obtained from reference TRBV7-9 and TRBJ1-2, is as follows: DTGVSQNPRHKITKRGQNVTFRCDPISEHNRLYWYRQTLGQGPEFLTYFQNEAQLEKSRLLSDRFSAERPKGSFSTLEIQRTEQGDSAMYLCASSPQGDGYTFGSGTRLTVV.

The J gene is TRBJ2-5, the V gene TRBV5-1; tentative D call: TRBD1 (5 bases). The CDR3 sequence is 14 residues long. Germline CDR1 is SGHRS and CDR2 is YFSETQ. V was cut by 0 bases and J by 5 bases, with 11 bases left in between. The CDR3 loop reads CASSLAEGVETQYF. As DNA, the CDR3 is TGCGCCAGCAGCTTGGCCGAAGGGGTGGAGACCCAGTACTTC. Using reference TRBV5-1 and TRBJ2-5 for the parts outside the CDR3, the full variable domain is KAGVTQTPRYLIKTRGQQVTLSCSPISGHRSVSWYQQTPGQGLQFLFEYFSETQRNKGNFPGRFSGRQFSNSRSEMNVSTLELGDSALYLCASSLAEGVETQYFGPGTRLLVL.

The chain combines TRBV20-1 with TRBJ2-7, with 9 bases that match TRBD2. J lost 5 bases, V lost 3 bases, and 8 bases had no gene match. The germline V gene has CDR1 DFQATT and CDR2 SNEGSKA (reference sequence). The CDR3 contains 14 residues. The CDR3 spells CSASSLAGLNEQYF. The CDR3 nucleotides are TGCAGTGCTAGTAGCCTAGCGGGGTTGAACGAGCAGTACTTC.

This rearrangement joins TRBV9 to TRBJ2-2; 7 positions match TRBD1. Unmatched junction bases numbered 2, after V lost 0 bases and J lost 3 bases. CDR1 is SGDLS and CDR2 is YYNGEE in the germline V gene. The CDR3 length is 15 residues. The CDR3 sequence: CASSVEGTDTGELFF. The CDR3 DNA sequence: TGTGCCAGCAGCGTAGAAGGGACAGACACCGGGGAGCTGTTTTTT.

The chain links TRBV12-3 or TRBV12-4 to TRBJ2-4; 8 nucleotides agree with TRBD1. V shed 6 bases and J 9 bases; nucleotides not matched to a gene: 7. The CDR3 spans 13 residues. This CDR3 is CASSQGQARIQYF. Written as DNA, the CDR3 is TGTGCCAGCAGCCAGGGACAGGCCCGCATTCAGTACTTC.

This chain joins TRBV19 and TRBJ1-4, with D uncertain. Germline CDR1 reads LNHDA; CDR2 reads SQIVND (reference sequence). Trimming cost V 7 bases and J 7 bases, with 7 bases left between them. This CDR3 has 11 residues. The CDR3 here is CASIPCEKLFF. CDR3 sequence (DNA): TGTGCCAGTATTCCGTGTGAAAAACTGTTTTTT.

The genes are TRBV11-2 and TRBJ2-5, with 7 positions matching TRBD1. The germline CDR1 and CDR2 sequences are SGHAT and FQNNGV. This CDR3 is built from 15 residues. V gave up 5 bases and J gave up 1 base; unmatched junction bases: 7. CDR3 region: CASSPPTGAQETQYF. The CDR3 DNA reads TGTGCCAGCAGCCCTCCTACAGGGGCCCAAGAGACCCAGTACTTC.

This clone was seen a single time. The chain combines TRBV11-2 with TRBJ2-7, with D possibly being TRBD1 (6 bases). The V end was cut by 2 bases, the J end by 2 bases, with 10 bases between. The CDR3 spans 14 residues. Germline V gene data show CDR1 as SGHAT and CDR2 as FQNNGV. The CDR3 sequence: CASSLRGNAYEQYF. CDR3 nucleotide sequence: TGTGCCAGCAGCTTAAGGGGGAACGCCTACGAGCAGTACTTC.